The T cell receptor beta chain under discussion was sequenced for a study of T cell repertoires in cytomegalovirus infection. Across the study: Epitope selection comprised recently identified HLA-C-restricted CMV epitopes and well-studied HLA-B-restricted CMV epitopes.

This clonotype was seen a few times. No antigen is known for it. Using its own MiXCR run on the reads, TCRdb lists one record per CDR3 protein. The table records 750,000 to 900,000 distinct CDR3 sequences, roughly 29% of them present only once. The V gene's germline CDR1 is SEHNR and CDR2 FQNEAQ (reference sequence). This CDR3 spans 14 amino acids. The V and J ends lost 4 bases and 2 bases, in that order; junction bases with no gene match: 2. General observations from the study: The study found HLA-C-restricted CMV-specific TCR beta clonotypes dominating the ex vivo response. Identification of carriers of CMV plus the relevant HLA was achieved through cumulative public TCR beta family frequency.

This TCR came from a human donor in good health (CMV status not recorded). Some clones in this sample may be carry-over from other donors' samples. Sequencing used cultured CD8+ T cells from PBMCs, obtained from culture after CMV antigen stimulation. The chain uses TRBV7-9 and TRBJ1-1; 9 positions match TRBD1. In nucleotides, the CDR3 is TGTGCCAGCAGCTGGGACAGGGCAAACACTGAAGCTTTCTTT. Amino acid sequence: CASSWDRANTEAFF.